The present T cell receptor (beta chain) was sequenced within a study of identical twins. Template switching created a universal primer site, and the cDNA included unique molecular identifiers. TCRdb re-called the 5' RACE reads with MiXCR, one entry per CDR3 protein. The top ten hold 0.25% to 0.3% of the sample, which has 1.5 million to 2 million distinct CDR3 sequences, 32% seen once. Study results and caveats: Insertions were fewer in abundant cord blood beta clonotypes, whereas memory repertoires showed none of this pattern. The study reached conclusions through statistical analysis that was cross-sectional, not following the same donors.

This clonotype was counted between two and nine times. The antigen remains unidentified. The clonotype comes from a newborn girl in good health. Material: cord blood.

CDR3: CASSQGYLAGVYYEQYF. DNA for the CDR3: TGCGCCAGCAGCCAAGGTTATCTAGCGGGAGTTTACTACGAGCAGTACTTC. The genes are TRBV4-1 and TRBJ2-7, with TRBD2 matching 10 bases. The trim removed 1 base at V and 3 bases at J, leaving 9 bases unmatched. CDR1 and CDR2 (germline): MGHRA, YSYEKL. The length of the CDR3 is 17 residues.